This TCR beta chain was profiled in a study of blood T cell repertoires in COVID-19. Study summary: The origin of the acute and convalescent COVID-19 samples was the United States, Italy and Spain. PBMCs, B-cell-depleted T cells, or T cells were the source of the cDNA or gDNA that made up the material.

Patients of the Seattle cohort, enrolled during active infection, were followed longitudinally. CDR3 size: 14 residues. Trimming cost V 3 bases and J 7 bases, with 14 bases left between them. Germline CDR1 reads MNHEY; CDR2 reads SMNVEV (reference sequence). In the study's own analysis: From reference gene primer amplification, estimates of nucleated cell counts were derived. TCRdb's table, derived via immunoSEQ multiplex PCR, lists solely in-frame clones and lacks some. V and J calls and clone size come straight from that table; D and trimming were deduced from the DNA. The profile shows fewer than 350,000 clones, approximately 86% of them singletons.

The receptor's source is a woman in her 70s with COVID-19, enrolled during active disease. J is TRBJ2-3 and V is TRBV27; D is uncertain. Specimen: peripheral blood. The CDR3 DNA is TGTGCCAGCAGTTTTGGGCTACCCGTGCATACGCAGTATTTT. Its protein product is CASSFGLPVHTQYF.